This T cell receptor beta chain was recovered during a study of regulatory T cells in long-lasting Graves disease. Turning to this clonotype: The antigen is unknown.

The CDR3 extends over 15 amino acids. V gave up 6 bases and J gave up 2 bases, with 17 bases separating them. In germline, CDR1 is SGHTA, CDR2 FQGNSA. As for time point: newly diagnosed GD, antithyroid drugs for less than 3 months. The TCR library was made from RNA that had been extracted from PBMCs in TRIzol. Regarding the study as a whole: Among samples with persistent disease, TRBV28, TRBJ1-2 and TRBJ2-5 were favored.

CDR3 regions were amplified by Arm-PCR using iRepertoire HTBI primers to build TCR beta libraries. TCRdb re-called the multiplex PCR reads with MiXCR, one entry per CDR3 protein. The sample holds some 500,000 distinct CDR3 sequences, about 16% seen once. This sample also belongs to another study, concerning T cells in Graves' hyperthyroidism and ophthalmopathy.

This chain links TRBV7-2 with TRBJ2-7; D is unclear. This specimen consisted of peripheral blood mononuclear cells (PBMCs), obtained at new diagnosis, from a patient treated with antithyroid drugs. The sequence derives from a woman aged 40-65 years with Graves disease. The CDR3 region has the DNA TGTGCCAGCAGGCACTCAGGAGTCGGGCCCTACGAGCAGTACTTC. Protein sequence: CASRHSGVGPYEQYF.